This TCR beta chain was captured by sequencing in a study of T cell responses to AZD1222 COVID-19 vaccine. About the study: Second-dose schedules of about 4 or about 12 weeks were combined. Study findings and constraints: With dominance at 160-218 and 743-854, vaccine-associated CD4 TCRs spanned spike.

On this clone itself: As yet, its antigen is unknown.

TCRdb's table, derived via immunoSEQ multiplex PCR, lists solely in-frame clones and lacks some. The table has approximately 140,000 clones, 75% to 95% seen once. The sequence came from an adult in good health. This specimen was peripheral blood, taken on day 0 of AZD1222 vaccination.

The CDR3 region has the DNA TGTGCCAGCAGCTTAGGACGGAATCAGCCCCAGCATTTT. It encodes CASSLGRNQPQHF. This chain connects TRBV7-3 to TRBJ1-5; D remains unclear. V gave up 2 bases and J gave up 4 bases, with 6 bases separating them. Per germline, CDR1 SGHTA and CDR2 FQGTGA. This CDR3 contains 13 residues. The full variable domain, rest sourced from reference TRBV7-3 and TRBJ1-5, is GAGVSQTPSNKVTEKGKYVELRCDPISGHTALYWYRQSLGQGPEFLIYFQGTGAADDSGLPNDRFFAVRPEGSVSTLKIQRTERGDSAVYLCASSLGRNQPQHFGDGTRLSIL.